The next 13 T cell receptor beta chains were all read from a single sample in a study of CD8 T cells in ankylosing spondylitis. One entry per CDR3 protein results from TCRdb running MiXCR on the 5' RACE reads. The sample has 250,000 to 300,000 distinct CDR3 sequences, 15% to 25% seen once. The sequencing input was blood, either unsorted or a sorted T cell fraction (not recorded which). The receptors were sampled from a male donor with ankylosing spondylitis or in good health (not recorded which).

The rearrangement joins TRBV12-3 or TRBV12-4 to TRBJ2-3; 9 nucleotides align to TRBD2. The CDR3 runs to 11 residues. V lost 6 bases and J lost 14; bases outside the gene matches: 6. The CDR3 is CASSPGLALYF. The CDR3 region has the DNA TGTGCCAGCAGCCCGGGACTAGCCTTGTATTTT.

This rearrangement joins TRBV28 to TRBJ2-3; tentatively, D is TRBD1 (6 bases). Deletions cut 2 bases from V and 7 bases from J, with 13 bases between. Germline CDR1 is MDHEN and CDR2 is SYDVKM. CDR3 length: 14 amino acids. This CDR3 is CASSLQLRGNTQYF. The DNA for the CDR3 is TGTGCCAGCAGTTTACAACTAAGGGGGAATACGCAGTATTTT.

The chain joins TRBV12-3 or TRBV12-4 to TRBJ2-7; D is unresolved. V dropped 3 bases and J dropped 5 bases, with 17 bases sitting between them. The CDR3 runs to 15 residues. In nucleotides, the CDR3 is TGTGCCAGCAGTTTTTATTGGCAGGTTCGCCACGAGCAGTACGTC. It codes for CASSFYWQVRHEQYV.

V is TRBV27 and J is TRBJ1-2; 8 bases fit TRBD1. CDR1 and CDR2 (germline): MNHEY, SMNVEV (reference sequence). This CDR3 spans 15 amino acids. V lost 6 bases to trimming and J lost 5 bases; unmatched junction nucleotides: 11. The CDR3 reads CASSDRPGGLYGYTF. DNA of the CDR3: TGTGCCAGCAGCGACAGGCCAGGGGGCCTTTATGGCTACACCTTC.

This clonotype was seen many times. This chain uses TRBV20-1 with TRBJ2-1; a possible D gene is TRBD2 (6 bases). V dropped 6 bases and J dropped 6 bases, with 15 bases sitting between them. The length of the CDR3 is 13 residues. From germline, CDR1 is DFQATT and CDR2 SNEGSKA (reference sequence). CDR3 residues: CSAFTSLGNEQFF. CDR3 coding DNA: TGCAGTGCCTTCACTAGCTTGGGCAATGAGCAGTTCTTC.

The chain uses TRBV24-1 and TRBJ2-1; D not resolved. V shed 1 base and J shed 4 bases, with 7 bases lying between them. This CDR3 has 14 amino acids. CDR1 is KGHDR, CDR2 SFDVKD, per germline. CDR3 protein: CATSDFGSYNEQFF. The CDR3 DNA follows: TGTGCCACCAGTGATTTTGGCAGTTACAATGAGCAGTTCTTC.

This clonotype was counted a few times. This chain uses TRBV7-2 with TRBJ2-7; D gene uncertain. The V end lost 1 base, the J end lost 3 bases, and 10 bases lay between the germline ends. Germline V lookup: CDR1 SGHTA, CDR2 FQGNSA. The CDR3 spans 14 residues. CDR3 nucleotides: TGTGCCAGCAGCTTAGGGTACGGAGACTACGAGCAGTACGTC. This sequence encodes CASSLGYGDYEQYV.

A few counts support this clonotype. This sequence joins TRBV20-1 and TRBJ2-3, with D maybe TRBD2 (5 bases). Looked up from germline, CDR1 is DFQATT and CDR2 is SNEGSKA (reference sequence). The CDR3 sequence is 14 residues long. Trimming stripped 3 bases from V and 2 bases from J, with 12 bases between. CDR3 coding DNA: TGCAGTGCTAGTAACTCGGGGAACACAGATACGCAGTATTTT. This gives the protein CSASNSGNTDTQYF.

This rearrangement joins TRBV29-1 to TRBJ2-3, with 8 bases matching TRBD1. Germline CDR1 is SQVTM and CDR2 is ANQGSEA. The CDR3 runs to 13 residues. V trimming: 7 bases; J trimming: 2 bases; junction bases outside the gene matches: 5. DNA for the CDR3: TGCAGCGGCAGGACAGGGTCCACAGATACGCAGTATTTT. The encoded protein is CSGRTGSTDTQYF.

The DNA of the CDR3 is TGTGCCAGCAGTCAAACAGGGGGTCTAGGGGAGCTGTTTTTT. It encodes CASSQTGGLGELFF. This chain joins TRBV6-2 or TRBV6-3 and TRBJ2-2, with 8 bases matching TRBD1. Germline V gene lookup returns CDR1 MNHEY and CDR2 SVGEGT. V was pared by 5 bases and J by 8 bases, with 7 bases of the junction left unmatched. The CDR3 length is 14 residues.

The chain uses TRBV7-9 and TRBJ2-3, with 7 bases that match TRBD2. CDR3 length: 15 residues. CDR1 is SEHNR, CDR2 FQNEAQ, per germline (reference sequence). The V segment lost 2 bases and the J segment 6 bases; nucleotides outside the gene matches: 8. The CDR3 DNA sequence: TGTGCCAGCAGCTTACGAAGCGGGATGAGCGATACGCAGTATTTT. Translation gives CASSLRSGMSDTQYF.

This clonotype was counted a few times. The J gene is TRBJ2-1, the V gene TRBV24-1; 8 positions agree with TRBD2. Germline values: CDR1 KGHDR, CDR2 SFDVKD. The CDR3 length is 14 residues. Trimming removed 7 bases from V and 7 bases from J; junction bases left unmatched: 8. The CDR3 region is CATSLSGGKNEQFF. As DNA, the CDR3 is TGTGCCACCAGCCTGAGCGGGGGCAAAAATGAGCAGTTCTTC.

In regard to this clonotype: At one boundary the junction diverges from the germline segment, which might be a read error. The chain carries TRBV5-4 and TRBJ2-1, with TRBD1 matching over 8 bases. This CDR3 is built from 16 residues. Germline V CDR1 and CDR2: SGHNT, YYREEE (reference sequence). As DNA, the CDR3 is TGTACCAGCAGCTTGGGTGGACAGGGTTCCTACAATGAGCAGTTCTTC. Protein: CTSSLGGQGSYNEQFF.